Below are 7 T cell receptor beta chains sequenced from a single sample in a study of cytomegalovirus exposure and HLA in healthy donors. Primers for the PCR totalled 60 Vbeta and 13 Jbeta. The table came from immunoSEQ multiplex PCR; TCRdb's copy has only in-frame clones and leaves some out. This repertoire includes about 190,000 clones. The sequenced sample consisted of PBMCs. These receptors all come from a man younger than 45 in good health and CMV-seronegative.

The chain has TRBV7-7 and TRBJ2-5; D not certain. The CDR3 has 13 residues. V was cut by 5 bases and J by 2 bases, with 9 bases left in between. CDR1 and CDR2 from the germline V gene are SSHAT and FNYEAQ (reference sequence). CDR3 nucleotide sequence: TGTGCCAGCAGCAGAAGCCCTCAAGAGACCCAGTACTTC. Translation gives CASSRSPQETQYF. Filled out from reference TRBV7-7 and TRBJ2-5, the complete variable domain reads GAGVSQSPRYKVTKRGQDVTLRCDPISSHATLYWYQQALGQGPEFLTYFNYEAQPDKSGLPSDRFSAERPEGSISTLTIQRTEQRDSAMYRCASSRSPQETQYFGPGTRLLVL.

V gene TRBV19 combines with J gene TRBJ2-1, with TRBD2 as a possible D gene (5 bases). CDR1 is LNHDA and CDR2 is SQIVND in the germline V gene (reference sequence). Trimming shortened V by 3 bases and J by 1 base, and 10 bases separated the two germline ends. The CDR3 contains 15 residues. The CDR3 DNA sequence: TGTGCCAGTAGTATCGGGGAAACTTCCTACAATGAGCAGTTCTTC. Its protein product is CASSIGETSYNEQFF.

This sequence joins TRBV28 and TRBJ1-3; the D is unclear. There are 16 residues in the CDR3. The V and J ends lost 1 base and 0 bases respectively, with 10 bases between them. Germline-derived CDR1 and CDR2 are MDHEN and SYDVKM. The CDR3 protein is CASSLSGSRSGNTIYF. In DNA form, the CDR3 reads TGTGCCAGCAGTTTATCGGGGAGCCGCTCTGGAAACACCATATATTTT.

The CDR3 region is CASNTGISYNEQFF. The CDR3 DNA sequence: TGCGCCAGTAACACAGGGATCTCCTACAATGAGCAGTTCTTC. V usage is TRBV5-1 and J usage is TRBJ2-1, with TRBD1 as a possible D gene (6 bases). The CDR3 loop spans 14 amino acids. Germline values: CDR1 SGHRS, CDR2 YFSETQ. V lost 8 bases, J lost 0 bases, and 12 bases lay in between.

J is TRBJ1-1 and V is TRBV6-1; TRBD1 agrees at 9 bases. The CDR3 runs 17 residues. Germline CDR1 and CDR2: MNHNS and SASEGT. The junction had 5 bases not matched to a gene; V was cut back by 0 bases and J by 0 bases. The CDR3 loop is CASSEARQGGVNTEAFF. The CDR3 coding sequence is TGTGCCAGCAGTGAAGCGCGACAGGGGGGCGTGAACACTGAAGCTTTCTTT.

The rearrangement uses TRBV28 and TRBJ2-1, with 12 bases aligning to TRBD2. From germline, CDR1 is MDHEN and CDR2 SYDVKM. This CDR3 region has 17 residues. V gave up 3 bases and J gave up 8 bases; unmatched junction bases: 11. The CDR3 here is CASSFLLAGGPNDEQFF. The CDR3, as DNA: TGTGCCAGCAGTTTCCTCCTAGCGGGGGGGCCCAACGATGAGCAGTTCTTC.

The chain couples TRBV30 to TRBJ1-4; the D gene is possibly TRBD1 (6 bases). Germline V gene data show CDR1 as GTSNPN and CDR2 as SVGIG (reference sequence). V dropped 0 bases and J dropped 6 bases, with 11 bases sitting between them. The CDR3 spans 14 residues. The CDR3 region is CAWSVGGLDEKLFF. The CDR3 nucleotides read TGTGCCTGGAGTGTCGGGGGGCTGGATGAAAAACTGTTTTTT.